These 30 T cell receptor beta chains came from one sample sequenced in a study of PD-1 blockade in classical Hodgkin lymphoma. Produced via immunoSEQ multiplex PCR; TCRdb's table is partial and in-frame only. The profile shows roughly 20,000 clones, roughly 83% of them singletons. Following autologous stem cell transplantation, relapse occurred in every patient, and exposure to brentuximab vedotin varied. Source: peripheral blood mononuclear cells (PBMCs), taken at baseline. The receptors derive from a human donor with classical Hodgkin lymphoma.

This clone was counted only a few times. This chain links TRBV30 with TRBJ2-3; no definite D call. This CDR3 is 13 amino acids long. Per germline, CDR1 GTSNPN and CDR2 SVGIG (reference sequence). Trimming left V 2 bases short and J 4 bases short, with 10 bases between. As DNA, the CDR3 is TGTGCCTGGAGTCTTACCCCCGCAGATACGCAGTATTTT. Translation gives CAWSLTPADTQYF.

The chain joins TRBV11-2 to TRBJ1-2, with D possibly matching TRBD1 (6 bases). V shed 0 bases and J shed 6 bases, with 14 bases lying between them. The CDR3 length is 15 residues. Germline loops: CDR1 SGHAT, CDR2 FQNNGV. The CDR3 DNA reads as TGTGCCAGCAGCTTAGAAGGCAGGGGAACGGATGGCTACACCTTC. Its translation is CASSLEGRGTDGYTF.

This clone was counted once. Compared with germline, one end of the junction differs, possibly owing to a read error. V is TRBV25-1 and J is TRBJ1-6; D not certain. CDR1 and CDR2 from the germline V gene are MGHDK and SYGVNS. The CDR3 is 14 amino acids. The CDR3 sequence: CASSETQYNSPLRF. Here the CDR3 DNA reads TGTGCCAGCAGTGAAACTCAGTATAATTCACCCCTCCGCTTT.

The V gene is TRBV9, the J gene TRBJ2-3; 11 bases line up with TRBD1. V lost 4 bases, J lost 5 bases, and 6 bases stayed unmatched. CDR3 length equals 15 residues. The germline V gene has CDR1 SGDLS and CDR2 YYNGEE. As DNA, the CDR3 is TGTGCCAGCAGCCCGGGACAGGGGGGATTAGATACGCAGTATTTT. It translates to CASSPGQGGLDTQYF.

The chain links TRBV6-5 to TRBJ2-7, with D perhaps matching TRBD1 or TRBD2 (5 bases each). There are 15 residues in the CDR3. In germline, CDR1 is MNHEY, CDR2 SVGAGI. V lost 0 bases to trimming and J lost 4 bases, with 13 bases between them. CDR3 bases: TGTGCCAGCAGTTACTCGGGGGAAAGTAGGTACGAGCAGTACTTC. Translated, it gives CASSYSGESRYEQYF.

The DNA for the CDR3 is TGCGCCAGCAGCCTCCGACAGGGGAACACCGGGGAGCTGTTTTTT. Encoded protein: CASSLRQGNTGELFF. The chain couples TRBV4-3 to TRBJ2-2, with 7 positions matching TRBD1. CDR1 and CDR2 (germline): LGHNA, YSLEER. Trimming at V came to 4 bases and at J to 1 base, leaving 3 bases not matched to a gene. This CDR3 spans 15 amino acids.

The chain recombines TRBV6-5 with TRBJ1-3; D is unresolved. The germline gives CDR1 MNHEY, CDR2 SVGAGI. Trimming removed 5 bases from V and 4 bases from J, with 12 bases in between. The CDR3 extends over 14 amino acids. As DNA, the CDR3 is TGTGCCAGCAGTGATGGGGTCTCAGGAAACACCATATATTTT. It yields the protein CASSDGVSGNTIYF.

This clone was seen a few times. The chain employs TRBV19 and TRBJ2-2; D is perhaps TRBD2 (5 bases). This CDR3 region has 14 residues. The V gene lost 3 bases and the J gene lost 4 bases, with 9 bases spanning the gap. Germline V gives CDR1 LNHDA, CDR2 SQIVND (reference sequence). The CDR3 region is CASSIPGITGELFF. The CDR3 nucleotides read TGTGCCAGTAGTATCCCGGGGATCACCGGGGAGCTGTTTTTT.

The chain couples TRBV19 to TRBJ2-3, with D possibly matching TRBD2 (7 bases). V shed 9 bases and J shed 1 base, with 23 bases lying between them. Germline loops: CDR1 LNHDA, CDR2 SQIVND (reference sequence). CDR3 size: 17 residues. CDR3 nucleotides: TGTGCCAGCGCAGAGTCTGAGGGGGGGGTCGGCACAGATACGCAGTATTTT. Translated: CASAESEGGVGTDTQYF.

This chain uses TRBV9 with TRBJ2-1; TRBD2 agrees at 12 bases. The junction had 5 bases not matched to a gene; V was cut back by 3 bases and J by 4 bases. CDR3 size: 16 residues. Germline CDR1 is SGDLS and CDR2 is YYNGEE. CDR3 coding DNA: TGTGCCAGCAGCGCATCTAGCGGGGGGGCTTACAATGAGCAGTTCTTC. This codes for CASSASSGGAYNEQFF. The full variable domain, in which reference TRBV9 and TRBJ2-1 provide the parts outside the CDR3, is DSGVTQTPKHLITATGQRVTLRCSPRSGDLSVYWYQQSLDQGLQFLIQYYNGEERAKGNILERFSAQQFPDLHSELNLSSLELGDSALYFCASSASSGGAYNEQFFGPGTRLTVL.

The chain combines TRBV11-2 with TRBJ2-1, with 7 bases identical to TRBD1. Germline CDR1 and CDR2: SGHAT and FQNNGV. This CDR3 comprises 14 residues. The J segment lost 4 bases and the V segment lost 4 bases, leaving 4 bases of the junction unmatched. This CDR3 is CASSSRDSYNEQFF. The CDR3, as DNA: TGTGCCAGCAGCTCGAGGGACAGTTACAATGAGCAGTTCTTC.

CDR3 region: CASSFLFKRQESSYEQYF. CDR3 DNA sequence: TGTGCCAGCAGCTTCCTTTTTAAAAGGCAGGAAAGCTCCTACGAGCAGTACTTC. The chain has TRBV7-9 and TRBJ2-7; D is uncertain. The germline gives CDR1 SEHNR, CDR2 FQNEAQ (reference sequence). The V end was cut by 3 bases, the J end by 0 bases, with 21 bases between. This CDR3 spans 18 amino acids.

This chain connects TRBV13 to TRBJ2-7; TRBD2 agrees at 12 bases. The CDR3 spans 17 residues. Germline V gene data show CDR1 as PRHDT and CDR2 as FYEKMQ (reference sequence). With V trimmed by 0 bases and J by 1 base, 4 bases remained unmatched. The CDR3 coding sequence is TGTGCCAGCAGCTTAGGCCTAGCGGGGGGGAAATCCTACGAGCAGTACTTC. It yields the protein CASSLGLAGGKSYEQYF. The full variable domain, with the rest looked up from reference TRBV13 and TRBJ2-7, is AAGVIQSPRHLIKEKRETATLKCYPIPRHDTVYWYQQGPGQDPQFLISFYEKMQSDKGSIPDRFSAQQFSDYHSELNMSSLELGDSALYFCASSLGLAGGKSYEQYFGPGTRLTVT.

The J gene is TRBJ2-4, the V gene TRBV6-1; 8 bases align to TRBD1. Germline CDR1 reads MNHNS; CDR2 reads SASEGT. The length of the CDR3 is 17 residues. The junction had 9 bases not matched to a gene; V was cut back by 4 bases and J by 1 base. The CDR3 spells CASSAKTQGAAKNIQYF. Here the CDR3 DNA reads TGTGCCAGCAGTGCAAAAACTCAGGGGGCGGCCAAAAACATTCAGTACTTC.

V and J are TRBV11-2 and TRBJ2-7; 8 bases fit TRBD1. The CDR3 contains 15 residues. The trim removed 8 bases at V and 1 base at J, leaving 10 bases unmatched. Germline values: CDR1 SGHAT, CDR2 FQNNGV. CDR3 region: CASEGIDRGSYEQYF. CDR3 DNA: TGTGCCAGCGAGGGCATCGACAGGGGTTCCTACGAGCAGTACTTC.

This rearrangement joins TRBV4-3 to TRBJ2-7, with 10 bases that match TRBD2. The CDR3 is made up of 18 amino acids. CDR1 LGHNA and CDR2 YSLEER come from the germline V gene. V was pared by 0 bases and J by 0 bases, with 8 bases of the junction left unmatched. The CDR3 nucleotides are TGCGCCAGCAGCCAAGAACTAGCGGGGTCTTTTATCTCCTACGAGCAGTACTTC. Translated: CASSQELAGSFISYEQYF.

This chain uses TRBV29-1 with TRBJ2-5, with D perhaps TRBD2 (5 bases). The CDR3 has 11 residues. Trimming took 4 bases from V and 4 from J, leaving 7 bases between them. Germline V lookup: CDR1 SQVTM, CDR2 ANQGSEA. CDR3 nucleotide sequence: TGCAGCGTTGGGGAGAGAGAGACCCAGTACTTC. Translation: CSVGERETQYF.

The chain carries TRBV7-9 and TRBJ2-5; TRBD1 is a possible D gene (6 bases). The CDR3 is made up of 15 amino acids. Between the trimmed V and J ends, which lost 1 base and 5 bases, there was a span of 14 bases. The germline CDR1 and CDR2 sequences are SEHNR and FQNEAQ (reference sequence). CDR3 nucleotide sequence: TGTGCCAGCAGCTTAGGCGTGGGGGCCTTGGAGACCCAGTACTTC. This codes for CASSLGVGALETQYF.

The V and J genes are TRBV7-2 and TRBJ2-7; 10 nucleotides agree with TRBD1. Looked up from germline, CDR1 is SGHTA and CDR2 is FQGNSA. V was clipped by 4 bases and J by 5 bases; unmatched bases: 8. The CDR3 loop spans 15 amino acids. The CDR3 is CASSSTGGFGDEQYF. The CDR3 region has the DNA TGTGCCAGCAGCTCGACAGGGGGCTTTGGGGACGAGCAGTACTTC.

The chain carries TRBV6-1 and TRBJ1-5, with no clear D. This CDR3 has 12 amino acids. The V and J ends lost 2 bases and 9 bases respectively, with 8 bases between them. CDR1 and CDR2 (germline): MNHNS, SASEGT. CDR3 protein: CASSETRGPQHF. The CDR3 coding sequence is TGTGCCAGCAGTGAAACCCGGGGGCCCCAGCATTTT.

This clone occurred a few times. DNA for the CDR3: TGTGCCAGCAGTGAATTGGCGACAGGAAGCTATGGCTACACCTTC. This sequence encodes CASSELATGSYGYTF. The V call is TRBV2, the J call TRBJ1-2; possible D gene TRBD1, 6 bases. CDR1 is SNHLY, CDR2 FYNNEI, per germline. This CDR3 is 15 amino acids long. Trimming shortened V by 2 bases and J by 4 bases, and 14 bases separated the two germline ends.

The J gene is TRBJ2-7, the V gene TRBV11-3; a possible D gene is TRBD2 (7 bases). The V end was cut by 6 bases, the J end by 4 bases, with 16 bases between. This CDR3 has 14 amino acids. The germline V gene encodes CDR1 SGHNT and CDR2 YENEEA. Here the CDR3 reads CASRTGGPLYEQYF. The CDR3 region has the DNA TGTGCCAGCAGGACGGGGGGCCCCCTTTACGAGCAGTACTTC. The variable domain in full, with the rest retrieved from reference TRBV11-3 and TRBJ2-7, is EAGVVQSPRYKIIEKKQPVAFWCNPISGHNTLYWYLQNLGQGPELLIRYENEEAVDDSQLPKDRFSAERLKGVDSTLKIQPAELGDSAVYLCASRTGGPLYEQYFGPGTRLTVT.

This clone was seen a few times. The chain links TRBV7-2 to TRBJ1-4; D ambiguous. The CDR3 length is 12 residues. Trimming removed 0 bases from V and 10 bases from J, with 6 bases in between. CDR1 is SGHTA, CDR2 FQGNSA, per germline. The CDR3: CASSLALGKLFF. In DNA form, the CDR3 reads TGTGCCAGCAGCTTAGCGTTGGGAAAACTGTTTTTT. The full variable domain, rest sourced from reference TRBV7-2 and TRBJ1-4, is GAGVSQSPSNKVTEKGKDVELRCDPISGHTALYWYRQSLGQGLEFLIYFQGNSAPDKSGLPSDRFSAERTGGSVSTLTIQRTQQEDSAVYLCASSLALGKLFFGSGTQLSVL.

V and J are TRBV7-8 and TRBJ1-5; D is uncertain. The CDR3 is made up of 12 amino acids. Germline assignment: CDR1 SGHVS and CDR2 FQNEAQ. Trimming removed 2 bases from V and 5 bases from J, with 4 bases in between. CDR3 sequence (DNA): TGTGCCAGCAGCTTACCAGATCAGCCCCAGCATTTT. As protein: CASSLPDQPQHF.

This chain links TRBV7-9 with TRBJ2-1; D assignment may be TRBD1 or TRBD2 (5 bases each). The germline V and J ends were trimmed by 5 bases and 5 bases, with 16 bases remaining between them. The CDR3 totals 15 residues. Looked up from germline, CDR1 is SEHNR and CDR2 is FQNEAQ (reference sequence). The CDR3 is CASSPRGQGNNEQFF. As DNA, the CDR3 is TGTGCCAGCAGCCCCCGGGGCCAGGGAAACAATGAGCAGTTCTTC.

The rearrangement links TRBV27 to TRBJ2-5, with 8 nucleotides matching TRBD1. The CDR3 runs 13 residues. In germline, CDR1 is MNHEY, CDR2 SMNVEV (reference sequence). V dropped 6 bases and J dropped 7; count of bases not matched to a gene: 7. The CDR3 DNA reads TGTGCCAGCAGGACGGACAGGGAAGGGACCCAGTACTTC. It specifies CASRTDREGTQYF.

V and J are TRBV11-2 and TRBJ2-2; TRBD2 is a possible D gene (6 bases). Trimming pared 1 base from V and 4 bases from J, leaving 10 bases between. The CDR3 has 15 residues. CDR1 is SGHAT and CDR2 is FQNNGV in the germline V gene. CDR3 protein: CASSLAGVRTGELFF. The CDR3 coding sequence is TGTGCCAGCAGCTTAGCGGGGGTGCGCACCGGGGAGCTGTTTTTT.

V usage is TRBV25-1 and J usage is TRBJ1-2; unclear D gene. V lost 7 bases to trimming and J lost 4 bases, with 13 bases between them. There are 13 residues in the CDR3. CDR1 is MGHDK, CDR2 SYGVNS, per germline. CDR3 residues: CASNRGFGYGYTF. The CDR3 region has the DNA TGTGCCAGCAATAGAGGTTTTGGCTATGGCTACACCTTC.

The rearrangement joins TRBV19 to TRBJ2-2; 10 bases align to TRBD1. The ends lost 7 bases at V and 6 bases at J; junction bases unmatched: 8. The CDR3 contains 15 residues. The germline CDR1 and CDR2 sequences are LNHDA and SQIVND (reference sequence). CDR3 region: CASTDRGQKAGELFF. DNA for the CDR3: TGTGCCAGTACCGACAGGGGGCAAAAGGCCGGGGAGCTGTTTTTT.

This rearrangement joins TRBV5-6 to TRBJ1-1, with D possibly matching TRBD1 (5 bases). Germline-derived CDR1 and CDR2 are SGHDT and YYEEEE. CDR3 length equals 14 residues. Trimming took off 1 base at V and 3 bases at J, with 10 bases between the two ends. The CDR3 loop reads CASSLLRGDTEAFF. CDR3 DNA: TGTGCCAGCAGCTTGTTAAGGGGTGACACTGAAGCTTTCTTT.